The next 32 T cell receptor beta chains were all read from a single sample in a study of T cells after yellow fever vaccination. One entry per CDR3 protein results from TCRdb running MiXCR on the 5' RACE reads. Of 340,000 or so distinct CDR3 sequences listed, under 15% are singletons. The sequencing here drew on CD4+ T cells sorted from PBMCs, taken 15 days after the yellow fever booster vaccination. The receptors were gathered from a young man who received the YFV17D yellow fever vaccine.

This clonotype was counted only a few times. V is TRBV19 and J is TRBJ1-5, with D tentatively TRBD1 (5 bases). The CDR3 extends over 15 amino acids. In germline, CDR1 is LNHDA, CDR2 SQIVND (reference sequence). Deletions cut 4 bases from V and 8 bases from J, with 18 bases between. The DNA for the CDR3 is TGTGCCAGTAGTAGGGGACCGGCGCGCGGGGAGCCCCAGCATTTT. Translated, it gives CASSRGPARGEPQHF.

The gene calls are TRBV6-5 and TRBJ2-7, with a possible D match to TRBD1 (7 bases). The CDR3 spans 13 residues. V was shortened by 8 bases and J by 3 bases, with 14 bases between the two germline ends. CDR1 MNHEY and CDR2 SVGAGI come from the germline V gene. CDR3 sequence (DNA): TGTGCCAGCGGGGGGACAGAGGGCTACGAGCAGTACTTC. Its translation is CASGGTEGYEQYF.

The chain is built from TRBV5-1 and TRBJ1-2; D is undetermined. The CDR3 consists of 12 residues. Trimming cost V 5 bases and J 4 bases, with 9 bases left between them. The germline V gene has CDR1 SGHRS and CDR2 YFSETQ. Here the CDR3 DNA reads TGCGCCAGCAGGGCGGAAGGCTATGGCTACACCTTC. Its translation: CASRAEGYGYTF.

This clonotype has only a few counts. The chain is built from TRBV4-2 and TRBJ2-2; D remains unclear. Germline CDR1 LGHNA, CDR2 YNFKEQ. V lost 0 bases, J lost 3 bases, and 11 bases lay in between. This CDR3 is built from 16 residues. The CDR3 sequence is CASSQDQHRDTGELFF. DNA of the CDR3: TGTGCCAGCAGCCAAGATCAACATCGAGACACCGGGGAGCTGTTTTTT.

The genes are TRBV2 and TRBJ2-2; 8 bases match TRBD2. The length of the CDR3 is 15 residues. CDR1 is SNHLY, CDR2 FYNNEI, per germline. V was clipped by 6 bases and J by 5 bases; unmatched bases: 8. CDR3 residues: CASRETSAQTGELFF. CDR3 coding DNA: TGTGCCAGCAGGGAGACTAGCGCTCAAACCGGGGAGCTGTTTTTT.

In this sample, this clonotype turned up a few times. V gene TRBV10-3 combines with J gene TRBJ1-1; 9 positions match TRBD1. This CDR3 comprises 13 residues. Trimming at V came to 6 bases and at J to 6 bases, leaving 5 bases not matched to a gene. CDR1 and CDR2 from the germline V gene are ENHRY and SYGVKD. In nucleotides, the CDR3 is TGTGCCATCAGCCTGGACAGGGGAGCTGAAGCTTTCTTT. It yields the protein CAISLDRGAEAFF.

The J gene is TRBJ1-2, the V gene TRBV3-1, with D tentatively TRBD1 (5 bases). Germline V gene lookup returns CDR1 LGHDT and CDR2 YNNKEL (reference sequence). The V end was cut by 4 bases, the J end by 3 bases, with 15 bases between. CDR3 length: 15 residues. The CDR3 DNA reads as TGTGCCAGCAGCCGACTGGGACTCGTTCACTATGGCTACACCTTC. This gives the protein CASSRLGLVHYGYTF.

In this sample, this clonotype turned up a few times. V and J are TRBV7-2 and TRBJ1-2; D remains unclear. Germline-derived CDR1 and CDR2 are SGHTA and FQGNSA. The CDR3 consists of 11 residues. Here the CDR3 DNA reads TGTGCGACCTTATCAATCTATGGCTACACCTTC. Translating gives CATLSIYGYTF.

The chain combines TRBV20-1 with TRBJ2-2; D unresolved. The CDR3 length is 13 residues. The germline gives CDR1 DFQATT, CDR2 SNEGSKA (reference sequence). Trimming took 6 bases from V and 3 from J, leaving 11 bases between them. CDR3 amino acids: CSAPTWDTGELFF. In nucleotides, the CDR3 is TGCAGTGCGCCGACCTGGGACACCGGGGAGCTGTTTTTT.

The CDR3 sequence: CSPRVAGRFISRMTEAFF. In nucleotides, the CDR3 is TGCAGCCCCCGGGTCGCGGGACGATTTATCTCCCGGATGACTGAAGCTTTCTTT. V gene TRBV29-1 combines with J gene TRBJ1-1; D perhaps matches TRBD1 (5 bases). From germline, CDR1 is SQVTM and CDR2 ANQGSEA. The CDR3 is 18 residues long. The V end lost 8 bases, the J end lost 5 bases, and 33 bases lay between the germline ends.

A few counts support this clonotype. V usage is TRBV6-5 and J usage is TRBJ2-7; a weak D match, TRBD2 (5 bases). There are 11 residues in the CDR3. Germline assignment: CDR1 MNHEY and CDR2 SVGAGI. With 8 bases removed from V and 5 bases from J, the gap between germline ends came to 10 bases. The CDR3 protein is CASAGSNEQYF. CDR3 DNA: TGTGCCAGCGCGGGTTCCAACGAGCAGTACTTC.

This clonotype appeared many times. The gene calls are TRBV18 and TRBJ2-1; D might be TRBD1 or TRBD2, each matching 5 bases. Trimming took 3 bases from V and 4 from J, leaving 13 bases between them. This CDR3 is built from 15 residues. The germline V gene encodes CDR1 KGHSH and CDR2 LQKENI. CDR3 DNA sequence: TGTGCCAGCTCACCCCAGGGAGCGAATTACAATGAGCAGTTCTTC. It yields the protein CASSPQGANYNEQFF.

The chain has TRBV21-1 and TRBJ2-2; the table calls TRBD1, which could not be checked here. TRBV21-1 is a recognized pseudogene. This CDR3 contains 15 residues. As DNA, the CDR3 is TGTGCCAGCAGTAGGAGCAGGGCGGGCACCGGGGAGCTGTTTTTT. It is translated as CASSRSRAGTGELFF.

The chain carries TRBV7-2 and TRBJ2-3; D is possibly TRBD1 (5 bases). CDR1 is SGHTA, CDR2 FQGNSA, per germline. Trimming took off 5 bases at V and 5 bases at J, with 8 bases between the two ends. The CDR3 is 12 amino acids. Written as DNA, the CDR3 is TGTGCCAGCAGCGGGGCTGGAGATACGCAGTATTTT. It translates to CASSGAGDTQYF.

A few counts support this clonotype. The rearrangement uses TRBV30 and TRBJ1-6, with D perhaps matching TRBD1 (5 bases). Germline CDR1 GTSNPN, CDR2 SVGIG (reference sequence). This CDR3 is built from 14 residues. The V end lost 7 bases, the J end lost 6 bases, and 16 bases lay between the germline ends. The CDR3 coding sequence is TGTGCCTCCCAACCGGGGCAGGGTAATTCACCCCTCCACTTT. Protein product: CASQPGQGNSPLHF.

The chain recombines TRBV29-1 with TRBJ2-5, with D possibly being TRBD1 (5 bases). This CDR3 contains 13 residues. Germline-derived CDR1 and CDR2 are SQVTM and ANQGSEA. With 6 bases removed from V and 2 bases from J, the gap between germline ends came to 13 bases. DNA of the CDR3: TGCAGCGTGAAAACAGGTTTGCAAGAGACCCAGTACTTC. Residues: CSVKTGLQETQYF.

Here the CDR3 reads CASSLAGTVSGNTIYF. Here the CDR3 DNA reads TGTGCCAGCAGCTTGGCGGGGACAGTTTCTGGAAACACCATATATTTT. This rearrangement joins TRBV5-5 to TRBJ1-3; 7 nucleotides agree with TRBD1. J gave up 1 base and V 0 bases, and 4 bases lay outside the gene matches. The CDR3 length is 16 residues. CDR1 and CDR2 from the germline V gene are SGHKS and YYEKEE (reference sequence). Variable domain in full (rest from reference TRBV5-5 and TRBJ1-3): DAGVTQSPTHLIKTRGQQVTLRCSPISGHKSVSWYQQVLGQGPQFIFQYYEKEERGRGNFPDRFSARQFPNYSSELNVNALLLGDSALYLCASSLAGTVSGNTIYFGEGSWLTVV.

This clonotype turned up a few times. V gene TRBV6-6 combines with J gene TRBJ2-1; perhaps TRBD1 as D (6 bases). The CDR3 contains 14 residues. Germline values: CDR1 MNHNY, CDR2 SVGAGI (reference sequence). V was shortened by 7 bases and J by 5 bases, with 15 bases between the two germline ends. The CDR3 region has the DNA TGTGCCAGCATACAATGGGCAGGGGACAATGAGCAGTTCTTC. Translating gives CASIQWAGDNEQFF.

V usage is TRBV7-2 and J usage is TRBJ2-5; D assignment may be TRBD1 or TRBD2 (6 bases each). The CDR3 is made up of 13 amino acids. Between the trimmed V and J ends, which lost 3 bases and 4 bases, there was a span of 9 bases. Per the germline V gene, CDR1 is SGHTA and CDR2 is FQGNSA. The CDR3 here is CASSFEGGETQYF. CDR3 sequence (DNA): TGTGCCAGCAGCTTTGAGGGGGGAGAGACCCAGTACTTC.

The chain joins TRBV12-5 to TRBJ1-2; D is uncertain. The CDR3 extends over 10 amino acids. Germline loops: CDR1 LGHNT, CDR2 FRNRAP. The germline V and J ends were trimmed by 5 bases and 14 bases, with 12 bases remaining between them. CDR3 amino acids: CASGHSMGTF. The CDR3 bases are TGTGCTAGTGGTCACTCCATGGGGACCTTC.

The V call is TRBV4-2, the J call TRBJ1-5, with a weak D call TRBD1 (5 bases). The CDR3 has 16 amino acids. Germline CDR1 reads LGHNA; CDR2 reads YNFKEQ. Trimming pared 0 bases from V and 2 bases from J, leaving 11 bases between. The CDR3 bases are TGTGCCAGCAGCCAAGATCAGCAGGGACGCAATCAGCCCCAGCATTTT. Its protein is CASSQDQQGRNQPQHF.

The rearrangement links TRBV11-1 to TRBJ2-1, with a possible D match to TRBD1 (6 bases). The CDR3 is made up of 14 amino acids. Trimming left V 3 bases short and J 5 bases short, with 11 bases between. The germline V gene has CDR1 SGHAT and CDR2 FQDESV (reference sequence). CDR3 in DNA: TGTGCCAGCAGCTTCGCGCACAGGGACAATGAGCAGTTCTTC. As protein: CASSFAHRDNEQFF.

This clonotype has a handful of counts. The rearrangement joins TRBV5-5 to TRBJ1-2; the D gene is possibly TRBD1 (6 bases). The CDR3 runs 14 residues. Germline V gives CDR1 SGHKS, CDR2 YYEKEE (reference sequence). V was pared by 0 bases and J by 5 bases, with 11 bases between. CDR3 sequence (DNA): TGTGCCAGCAGCTTGGCGCAGGGGTCTTATGGCTACACCTTC. Its protein product is CASSLAQGSYGYTF. Complete variable domain (other parts from reference TRBV5-5 and TRBJ1-2): DAGVTQSPTHLIKTRGQQVTLRCSPISGHKSVSWYQQVLGQGPQFIFQYYEKEERGRGNFPDRFSARQFPNYSSELNVNALLLGDSALYLCASSLAQGSYGYTFGSGTRLTVV.

The chain employs TRBV21-1 and TRBJ2-7; TRBD1 was called by the table and not checked on the DNA. TRBV21-1 is labeled a pseudogene. There are 14 residues in the CDR3. CDR3 nucleotide sequence: TGTGCCAGCAGCAATTGGGACAGATACTACGAGCAGTACTTC. It specifies CASSNWDRYYEQYF.

This clonotype was picked up a small number of times. This chain uses TRBV5-6 with TRBJ2-1, with TRBD2 as a possible D gene (5 bases). V dropped 2 bases and J dropped 6 bases, with 15 bases sitting between them. The CDR3 runs to 15 residues. CDR1 and CDR2 from the germline V gene are SGHDT and YYEEEE. CDR3 DNA: TGTGCCAGCAGCTTAATCGGGGAAGCCGCCAATGAGCAGTTCTTC. Its translation is CASSLIGEAANEQFF.

This clonotype has a handful of counts. The chain is built from TRBV20-1 and TRBJ2-3; 7 positions match TRBD2. Germline assignment: CDR1 DFQATT and CDR2 SNEGSKA (reference sequence). The V and J ends lost 6 bases and 4 bases, in that order; junction bases with no gene match: 13. The CDR3 is made up of 15 amino acids. The CDR3 DNA follows: TGCAGTGCCTACTCTAGCGGTGGACCCCCAGATACGCAGTATTTT. It encodes CSAYSSGGPPDTQYF.

The V gene is TRBV5-1, the J gene TRBJ2-5; 7 positions match TRBD1. The CDR3 extends over 15 amino acids. The germline V gene has CDR1 SGHRS and CDR2 YFSETQ. The trim removed 3 bases at V and 2 bases at J, leaving 7 bases unmatched. The CDR3 nucleotides are TGCGCCAGCAGCTCCGGGACAGCCGGACAAGAGACCCAGTACTTC. Translated, it gives CASSSGTAGQETQYF.

The CDR3, as DNA: TGCAGTGCCCCGAGCTCCTATAATTCACCCCTCCACTTT. Its translation is CSAPSSYNSPLHF. The chain combines TRBV20-1 with TRBJ1-6, with D uncertain. The CDR3 is 13 amino acids. V was shortened by 6 bases and J by 0 bases, with 6 bases between the two germline ends. The V gene's germline CDR1 is DFQATT and CDR2 SNEGSKA (reference sequence).

This chain uses TRBV9 with TRBJ2-1, with a possible D match to TRBD1 (5 bases). The CDR3 runs 15 residues. Germline V gene sequence: CDR1 SGDLS, CDR2 YYNGEE. Trimming left V 0 bases short and J 4 bases short, with 11 bases between. CDR3 bases: TGTGCCAGCAGCGTAGAGGGGTTTGGATACAATGAGCAGTTCTTC. Its translation: CASSVEGFGYNEQFF.

This chain uses TRBV6-2 or TRBV6-3 with TRBJ1-2; the D gene is possibly TRBD1 (6 bases). The CDR3 has 16 amino acids. Germline assignment: CDR1 MNHEY and CDR2 SVGEGT. Trimming pared 2 bases from V and 4 bases from J, leaving 17 bases between. The CDR3 spells CASSYPRTAALYGYTF. The CDR3 bases are TGTGCCAGCAGTTACCCTCGGACAGCAGCACTCTATGGCTACACCTTC.

The table lists this clonotype with a few counts. The CDR3 nucleotides read TGTGCCAGCAGCTTAGATAGAATCTACGAGCAGTACGTC. The encoded protein is CASSLDRIYEQYV. J is TRBJ2-7 and V is TRBV11-2; D uncertain. Trimming stripped 0 bases from V and 3 bases from J, with 6 bases between. The CDR3 covers 13 residues. Germline assignment: CDR1 SGHAT and CDR2 FQNNGV.

This clonotype occurred many times. DNA of the CDR3: TGTGCCAGCAGCTTCGGGCCCGTTTCCTACAATGAGCAGTTCTTC. Translated, it gives CASSFGPVSYNEQFF. This sequence joins TRBV7-3 and TRBJ2-1, with unresolved D. Trimming pared 3 bases from V and 1 base from J, leaving 10 bases between. The V gene's germline CDR1 is SGHTA and CDR2 FQGTGA. This CDR3 contains 15 residues.